These T cell receptor beta chains were read from a single sample in a study of Graves' ophthalmopathy and Graves' hyperthyroidism. TCRdb reanalysed the multiplex PCR reads using MiXCR and keeps one entry per CDR3 protein. The table includes approximately 540,000 distinct CDR3 sequences, 39% detected once. The sequencing input was peripheral blood or thyroid tissue (not recorded which). Source of these receptors: an adult man with Graves' hyperthyroidism. Each CDR3 is given with its conserved first and last residue. The order of the fields is clone size, J gene, V gene, CDR3 protein. Not all rows give a size; the values are once, few, many and, for expanded clones, a class.

clone size: few
J gene: TRBJ1-6
V gene: TRBV7-8
CDR3 protein: CASSPQRQGFVDSPLHF

clone size: many
J gene: TRBJ2-7
V gene: TRBV29-1
CDR3 protein: CSVETGTTYEQYF

clone size: many
J gene: TRBJ1-5
V gene: TRBV20-1
CDR3 protein: CSATSLSVSNQPQHF

clone size: many
J gene: TRBJ1-4
V gene: TRBV19
CDR3 protein: CASSSGFTGATNEKLFF

clone size: .
J gene: TRBJ2-5
V gene: TRBV7-2
CDR3 protein: CASSFSGFGGAETQYF

clone size: many
J gene: TRBJ2-7
V gene: TRBV5-6
CDR3 protein: CASSIDTEQYF

clone size: many
J gene: TRBJ1-1
V gene: TRBV5-1
CDR3 protein: CASSSAGVSNTEAFF

clone size: many
J gene: TRBJ1-6
V gene: TRBV5-1
CDR3 protein: CASSLVSDNSPLHF

clone size: .
J gene: TRBJ2-3
V gene: TRBV7-9
CDR3 protein: CVSSLRGAVADTQYF

clone size: many
J gene: TRBJ2-5
V gene: TRBV7-9
CDR3 protein: CASSPRKRAGYQETQYF

clone size: .
J gene: TRBJ2-6
V gene: TRBV12-5
CDR3 protein: CASSLPGVGASVLTF

clone size: many
J gene: TRBJ2-7
V gene: TRBV12-3/TRBV12-4
CDR3 protein: CASSSISYEQYF

clone size: .
J gene: TRBJ2-3
V gene: TRBV7-2
CDR3 protein: CASSGQGPRDTQYF

clone size: few
J gene: TRBJ1-5
V gene: TRBV7-9
CDR3 protein: CASSLDRGRNQPQHF

clone size: .
J gene: TRBJ2-2
V gene: TRBV9
CDR3 protein: CASSVLAGGANTGELFF

clone size: .
J gene: TRBJ2-2
V gene: TRBV2
CDR3 protein: CASSPPGAGNTGELFF

clone size: many
J gene: TRBJ1-4
V gene: TRBV25-1
CDR3 protein: CASSRDTSNEKLFF

clone size: many
J gene: TRBJ1-4
V gene: TRBV5-1
CDR3 protein: CASSPGTGSEKLFF

clone size: .
J gene: TRBJ1-6
V gene: TRBV7-2
CDR3 protein: CASSPGPNIGSYNSPLHF

clone size: many
J gene: TRBJ1-2
V gene: TRBV29-1
CDR3 protein: CSVDDVTGRYGYTF

clone size: many
J gene: TRBJ1-5
V gene: TRBV12-3/TRBV12-4
CDR3 protein: CASSLGGLNQPQHF

clone size: .
J gene: TRBJ2-7
V gene: TRBV20-1
CDR3 protein: CSARASGGVSYEQYF

clone size: few
J gene: TRBJ2-5
V gene: TRBV20-1
CDR3 protein: CSADTDTTGEVGGFQETQYF

clone size: .
J gene: TRBJ2-7
V gene: TRBV4-2
CDR3 protein: CASSPGGLKQYF

clone size: once
J gene: TRBJ1-4
V gene: TRBV19
CDR3 protein: CASSIGAGAEKLFF

clone size: many
J gene: TRBJ1-2
V gene: TRBV12-3/TRBV12-4
CDR3 protein: CASSLLAVGYTF

clone size: once
J gene: TRBJ2-7
V gene: TRBV10-3
CDR3 protein: CASRHLAGRVIHEQYF

clone size: few
J gene: TRBJ2-6
V gene: TRBV7-2
CDR3 protein: CASSLSTEASGANVLTF

clone size: .
J gene: TRBJ1-4
V gene: TRBV5-1
CDR3 protein: CASSPGPGRGSTNEKLFF

clone size: .
J gene: TRBJ2-7
V gene: TRBV7-9
CDR3 protein: CASSYTGNYEQYF

clone size: .
J gene: TRBJ2-5
V gene: TRBV7-2
CDR3 protein: CASSSPRDGGETQYF

clone size: .
J gene: TRBJ2-5
V gene: TRBV7-2
CDR3 protein: CASSPRLAFHETQYF

clone size: many
J gene: TRBJ1-2
V gene: TRBV28
CDR3 protein: CASSTRDMLGGYTF

clone size: many
J gene: TRBJ2-2
V gene: TRBV19
CDR3 protein: CASSSVTGGTEELFF

clone size: few
J gene: TRBJ2-7
V gene: TRBV27
CDR3 protein: CASSLGRGNEQYF

clone size: .
J gene: TRBJ2-7
V gene: TRBV24-1
CDR3 protein: CATSDSDRGGYEQYF

clone size: many
J gene: TRBJ1-6
V gene: TRBV6-5
CDR3 protein: CASSTEPWTGRTPLHF

clone size: few
J gene: TRBJ2-7
V gene: TRBV29-1
CDR3 protein: CSSALPTGAVHEQYF

clone size: many
J gene: TRBJ2-5
V gene: TRBV12-3/TRBV12-4
CDR3 protein: CASSLRIAGDQETQYF

clone size: few
J gene: TRBJ2-3
V gene: TRBV19
CDR3 protein: CASSGRTGGPDTQYF

clone size: .
J gene: TRBJ2-5
V gene: TRBV5-1
CDR3 protein: CASSRGLAEQETQYF

clone size: .
J gene: TRBJ1-1
V gene: TRBV20-1
CDR3 protein: CSASHIRGGRTEAFF

clone size: many
J gene: TRBJ2-2
V gene: TRBV24-1
CDR3 protein: CATSDLADTGELFF

clone size: few
J gene: TRBJ1-2
V gene: TRBV30
CDR3 protein: CAWSVPGQNYGYTF

clone size: many
J gene: TRBJ1-6
V gene: TRBV10-1
CDR3 protein: CASSVYRGGNSPLHF

clone size: .
J gene: TRBJ1-2
V gene: TRBV6-6
CDR3 protein: CASSYSSPAYYGYTF

clone size: .
J gene: TRBJ1-2
V gene: TRBV29-1
CDR3 protein: CSVERGRGYGYTF

clone size: .
J gene: TRBJ1-2
V gene: TRBV11-1
CDR3 protein: CASSLGSQEDFFGHGYTF

clone size: few
J gene: TRBJ2-3
V gene: TRBV10-3
CDR3 protein: CAISESLAGVSDTQYF

clone size: once
J gene: TRBJ1-1
V gene: TRBV27
CDR3 protein: CASSFQGARTNTEAFF

clone size: few
J gene: TRBJ1-2
V gene: TRBV6-5
CDR3 protein: CASSPGQNLYGYTF

clone size: many
J gene: TRBJ1-3
V gene: TRBV12-3/TRBV12-4
CDR3 protein: CASSLALRTGNTIYF

clone size: many
J gene: TRBJ1-5
V gene: TRBV7-9
CDR3 protein: CASSLDLNQPQHF

clone size: many
J gene: TRBJ1-2
V gene: TRBV2
CDR3 protein: CASRDRGLYTF

clone size: .
J gene: .
V gene: TRBV7-2
CDR3 protein: CASGGGSYNEQFF

clone size: .
J gene: TRBJ1-6
V gene: TRBV28
CDR3 protein: CASSLPPGQGGSPLHF

clone size: .
J gene: TRBJ2-5
V gene: TRBV24-1
CDR3 protein: CASSVGPGDETQYF